This is a list of T cell receptor beta chains from one sample in a study of cytotoxic CD8 clonotypes in ibrutinib-treated CLL. The protocol was immunoSEQ multiplex PCR, while the TCRdb copy is restricted to in-frame clones and leaves out a portion. The table shows around 310,000 clones, with roughly 80% occurring only once. Specimen: PBMCs, collected before ibrutinib treatment. All receptors come from a human donor with chronic lymphocytic leukemia. Each CDR3 is given with its conserved first and last residue. The order of the fields is CDR3 length, J gene, D gene, V gene, clone size, CDR3 DNA, CDR3 protein. D genes are given only for firm matches. Some rows have no size entry. The others give once, few or many, or a class for an expanded clone.

>14|TRBJ2-2|TRBD1|TRBV18|NA
TGTGCCAGCTCACGAGAGACAGGGTCCGGGGAGCTGTTTTTT
CASSRETGSGELFF
>16|TRBJ1-1|NA|TRBV27|NA
TGTGCCAGCAGTCCCTCCCCAGACCGACCACTCACTGAAGCTTTCTTT
CASSPSPDRPLTEAFF
>15|TRBJ1-2|NA|TRBV6-5|NA
TGTGCCAGCAGTTATATAGGGGGGACTTTCTATGGCTACACCTTC
CASSYIGGTFYGYTF
>11|TRBJ2-7|NA|TRBV20-1|NA
TGCAGTGCTAGCCCGGGGCGGGAGCAGTACTTC
CSASPGREQYF
>18|TRBJ1-5|NA|TRBV2|NA
TGTGCCAGCAGTGAAATTTCGCCGCAGAAGTATAGCAATCAGCCCCAGCATTTT
CASSEISPQKYSNQPQHF
>16|TRBJ1-3|NA|TRBV5-8|NA
TGTGCCAGCAGCATACTCAGGAGTTCAACTGGAAACACCATATATTTT
CASSILRSSTGNTIYF
>13|TRBJ2-3|NA|TRBV14|NA
TGTGCCAGCACAGCAGGGCTCGCAGATACGCAGTATTTT
CASTAGLADTQYF
>16|TRBJ2-1|NA|TRBV18|NA
TGTGCCAGCTCACCGTCGGCCAGCGGCGGTTACAATGAGCAGTTCTTC
CASSPSASGGYNEQFF
>16|TRBJ2-1|TRBD1|TRBV18|NA
TGTGCCAGCTCACCACCGGCGCGGGACAGGGGTACTGAGCAGTTCTTC
CASSPPARDRGTEQFF
>14|TRBJ2-3|NA|TRBV7-2|NA
TGTGCCAGCAGCTTAGGGAGAAGCACAGATACGCAGTATTTT
CASSLGRSTDTQYF
>16|TRBJ1-2|TRBD1|TRBV10-3|NA
TGTGCCATCAGTGACGGGACAGGGGCGTTCGTGGATGGCTACACCTTC
CAISDGTGAFVDGYTF
>14|TRBJ2-1|TRBD2|TRBV5-1|NA
TGCGCCAGCTCCGCAGCGGGGGCCTACAATGAGCAGTTCTTC
CASSAAGAYNEQFF
>14|TRBJ1-5|NA|TRBV7-9|NA
TGTGCCAGCAGCTACGGGTTTAGCAATCAGCCCCAGCATTTT
CASSYGFSNQPQHF
>14|TRBJ2-3|NA|TRBV9|NA
TGTGCCAGCAGCGTAGCGGGAGCAACAGATACGCAGTATTTT
CASSVAGATDTQYF
>15|TRBJ2-3|TRBD2|TRBV4-3|NA
TGCGCCAGCAGCCCCAGGGCGGGAGTGACAGATACGCAGTATTTT
CASSPRAGVTDTQYF
>12|TRBJ2-5|NA|TRBV18|NA
TGTGCCAGCTCACCTACGCAAGAGACCCAGTACTTC
CASSPTQETQYF
>18|TRBJ2-1|TRBD2|TRBV5-6|NA
TGTGCCAGCAGCTTGGTACTAGCGGGAGATCGGTTTAGGGATGAGCAGTTCTTC
CASSLVLAGDRFRDEQFF
>13|TRBJ1-5|NA|TRBV19|NA
TGTGCCAGTAGCTGGGTTAGCAATCAGCCCCAGCATTTT
CASSWVSNQPQHF
>14|TRBJ2-1|NA|TRBV18|few
TGTGCCAGCTCACCACAGGTCTGGTCTACGGAGCAGTTCTTC
CASSPQVWSTEQFF
>15|TRBJ1-4|TRBD1|TRBV13|NA
TGTGCCAGCAGCAGAACGACAGGGGGCAATGAAAAACTGTTTTTT
CASSRTTGGNEKLFF
>14|TRBJ2-7|NA|TRBV4-1|NA
TGCGCCAGCAGCCAACAAATTGGGGGCCACGAGCAGTACTTC
CASSQQIGGHEQYF
>15|TRBJ2-2|NA|TRBV18|NA
TGTGCCAGCTCACCAAATTACACAAACACCGGGGAGCTGTTTTTT
CASSPNYTNTGELFF
>13|TRBJ1-2|NA|TRBV11-2|few
TGTGCCAGCAGCTTAGTCGGGATCGATGGCTACACCTTC
CASSLVGIDGYTF
>17|TRBJ2-2|NA|TRBV28|NA
TGTGCCAGCAGCCGCCTGTATCGGGTCTCGACCACCGGGGAGCTGTTTTTT
CASSRLYRVSTTGELFF
>14|TRBJ2-4|TRBD1|TRBV5-1|NA
TGCGCCAGCAACTCGGGACAGCCACAAAACATTCAGTACTTC
CASNSGQPQNIQYF
>16|TRBJ1-2|NA|TRBV4-2|few
TGTGCCAGCAGCCAAGGAGAGGAGGGCTGGGGCTATGGCTACACCTTC
CASSQGEEGWGYGYTF
>15|TRBJ2-1|NA|TRBV4-2|NA
TGTGCCAGCAGCCAAGGCCTCAATGGGGACAATGAGCAGTTCTTC
CASSQGLNGDNEQFF
>13|TRBJ1-1|NA|TRBV5-1|NA
TGCGCCAGCAGCCCTGAGGCCTACACTGAAGCTTTCTTT
CASSPEAYTEAFF
>12|TRBJ2-7|NA|TRBV11-3|NA
TGTGCCAGCAGACCTACACGCTACGAGCAGTACTTC
CASRPTRYEQYF
>14|TRBJ2-1|TRBD2|TRBV27|once
TGTGCCAGCAGTCCCATCGGGAGGGACTATGAGCAGTTCTTC
CASSPIGRDYEQFF
>16|TRBJ2-7|NA|TRBV5-1|NA
TGCGCCAGCAGCTTTTGGGGGAGTGATAGCTCCTACGAGCAGTACTTC
CASSFWGSDSSYEQYF
>16|TRBJ2-7|NA|TRBV10-3|NA
TGTGCCATCAGTGAACCTGACAGCTCTCTGGCCTACGAGCAGTACTTC
CAISEPDSSLAYEQYF
>13|TRBJ2-1|NA|TRBV29-1|NA
TGCAGCGTTGAGGAGGGGGAAGACAATGAGCAGTTCTTC
CSVEEGEDNEQFF
>15|TRBJ1-5|NA|TRBV19|NA
TGTGCCAGCTCGCAGGGAGACTGGGGCAATCAGCCCCAGCATTTT
CASSQGDWGNQPQHF
>14|TRBJ1-1|NA|TRBV9|NA
TGTGCCAGCGCGTTTGGAGGGGGTACCACTGAAGCTTTCTTT
CASAFGGGTTEAFF
>16|TRBJ1-5|TRBD1|TRBV19|few
TGTGCCAGTCGAGGACAGGGTAACCGCTTTGCTCAGCCCCAGCATTTT
CASRGQGNRFAQPQHF
>16|TRBJ1-5|TRBD1|TRBV30|NA
TGTGCCTGGAGTCAGGGGGCCACAGCAGCAAATCAGCCCCAGCATTTT
CAWSQGATAANQPQHF
>13|TRBJ2-2|NA|TRBV7-2|NA
TGTGCCAGCAGCCCCAAGAACACCGGGGAGCTGTTTTTT
CASSPKNTGELFF
>15|TRBJ2-1|NA|TRBV2|NA
TGTGCCAGCAGGAGGGGGGGTAGGTCCTACAATGAGCAGTTCTTC
CASRRGGRSYNEQFF
>15|TRBJ2-2|TRBD2|TRBV29-1|NA
TGCAGCGTCGCCCTAGCGGGAGGGCCGACCGGGGAGCTGTTTTTT
CSVALAGGPTGELFF
>13|TRBJ2-7|TRBD1|TRBV2|NA
TGTGCCAGCAGTACCGGGACAGAGTACGAGCAGTACTTC
CASSTGTEYEQYF
>13|TRBJ2-7|NA|TRBV6-1|once
TGTGCCAGCAGTGTTGGCAGAACCTACGAGCAGTACTTC
CASSVGRTYEQYF
>14|TRBJ2-1|NA|TRBV29-1|NA
TGCAGCGTTGACCCGACGGGACCCTCCAATGAGCAGTTCTTC
CSVDPTGPSNEQFF
>15|TRBJ2-7|TRBD2|TRBV27|NA
TGTGCCAGCAGTCCGTGGGCTAGCGGATCCTACGAGCAGTACTTC
CASSPWASGSYEQYF
>12|TRBJ2-5|NA|TRBV7-6|NA
TGTGCCAGCAGCCCCCGGGGGGAGACCCAGTACTTC
CASSPRGETQYF
>18|TRBJ2-3|TRBD2|TRBV19|NA
TGTGCCAGTAGTATCCAGACTAGCGGGGGGACTAGCACAGATACGCAGTATTTT
CASSIQTSGGTSTDTQYF
>12|TRBJ1-1|NA|TRBV29-1|NA
TGCAGCGCGAGGGACCTCCGGACTGAAGCTTTCTTT
CSARDLRTEAFF
>16|TRBJ2-3|TRBD1|TRBV29-1|NA
TGCAGCGCTGGGGACAGAAAAAGTGGGGGCACAGATACGCAGTATTTT
CSAGDRKSGGTDTQYF
>18|TRBJ2-7|NA|TRBV7-8|NA
TGTGCCAGCAGCTTAGGATTCCGGGACATCCAAACTAGCACCCAGCAGTACTTC
CASSLGFRDIQTSTQQYF
>18|TRBJ2-7|NA|TRBV5-5|NA
TGTGCCAGCAGCTTGGAGGGACGGATCGACAGGAATACCTACGAGCAGTACTTC
CASSLEGRIDRNTYEQYF
>15|TRBJ1-2|NA|TRBV5-1|NA
TGCGCCAGCAGCTTGGACCCGGGACAAGCCTATGGCTACACCTTC
CASSLDPGQAYGYTF
>15|TRBJ1-4|NA|TRBV9|NA
TGTGCCAGCAGCGGATACCAGGGATTGAATGAAAAACTGTTTTTT
CASSGYQGLNEKLFF
>15|TRBJ2-1|TRBD2|TRBV27|NA
TGTGCCAGCAGTTTGTCTAGCGGGCCCTACAATGAGCAGTTCTTC
CASSLSSGPYNEQFF